These T cell receptor beta chains were read from a single sample in a study of Ad26.COV2.S vaccination and SARS-CoV-2 variants. Data came from immunoSEQ multiplex PCR; TCRdb stores just in-frame clones and leaves some out. The sample comprises some 520,000 clones, around 85% of which are singletons, and 9.5% to 15% rests with the top ten. This sample comprised peripheral blood, obtained in a trial of Ad26.COV2.S vaccine versus placebo. These TCRs come from a person between 18 and 65 years old who received the Ad26.COV2.S COVID-19 vaccine or a placebo. The CDR3 runs from the conserved cysteine through the conserved F or W. A D gene is named only where the DNA matches it firmly. Clone size is not always given. Where it is, it says once, few, many or a class for expanded clones.

clone_size,v_call,j_call,d_call,cdr3_aa,cdr3_nt
NA,TRBV6-5,TRBJ2-7,TRBD2,CASRAGTSVAYEQYF,TGTGCCAGCAGAGCCGGGACTAGCGTAGCCTACGAGCAGTACTTC
NA,TRBV7-3,TRBJ2-3,NA,CASSLLGGTDTQYF,TGTGCCAGCAGCTTACTTGGGGGCACAGATACGCAGTATTTT
NA,TRBV27,TRBJ2-6,TRBD1,CASCQDRGLLSSGANVLTF,TGTGCCAGCTGCCAGGACAGGGGTCTTCTTAGCTCTGGGGCCAACGTCCTGACTTTC
NA,TRBV2,TRBJ2-1,TRBD1,CASIRDRGNEQFF,TGTGCCAGCATACGGGACAGGGGTAATGAGCAGTTCTTC
NA,TRBV4-3,TRBJ2-3,TRBD1,CASSVGQGITDTQYF,TGCGCCAGCAGTGTGGGACAGGGTATAACAGATACGCAGTATTTT
NA,TRBV30,TRBJ2-7,NA,CAWTLGPYYEQYF,TGTGCCTGGACTCTTGGACCCTACTACGAGCAGTACTTC
NA,TRBV6-5,TRBJ1-4,NA,CASSYSAGGKLFF,TGTGCCAGCAGTTACTCTGCAGGTGGAAAACTGTTTTTT
NA,TRBV10-2,TRBJ1-1,TRBD1,CASSETGQGQAFF,TGCGCCAGCAGTGAGACGGGACAGGGGCAAGCTTTCTTT
NA,TRBV30,TRBJ1-2,TRBD1,CACLDTGGWWYGYTF,TGTGCCTGCCTGGATACAGGGGGCTGGTGGTATGGCTACACCTTC
few,TRBV14,TRBJ2-3,NA,CASSLDGVGADTQYF,TGTGCCAGCAGCCTGGATGGGGTAGGCGCAGATACGCAGTATTTT
NA,TRBV13,TRBJ2-7,TRBD2,CASSLGLADNEQYF,TGTGCCAGCAGCTTAGGCCTAGCGGATAACGAGCAGTACTTC
NA,TRBV19,TRBJ2-7,NA,CASSIVLQFEQYF,TGTGCCAGTAGTATAGTTTTACAGTTCGAGCAGTACTTC
once,TRBV7-2,TRBJ2-1,TRBD1,CASSQSRGKGFRNEQFF,TGTGCCAGCAGCCAGAGCAGGGGGAAGGGGTTCAGGAATGAGCAGTTCTTC
NA,TRBV6-5,TRBJ1-1,NA,CASIFGTEAFF,TGTGCCAGCATATTTGGGACTGAAGCTTTCTTT
NA,TRBV5-5,TRBJ1-2,NA,CASSPAPLGRRGYTF,TGTGCCAGCAGCCCCGCCCCCCTTGGTCGTAGAGGCTACACCTTC
few,TRBV7-2,TRBJ2-1,NA,CASSALVSNEQFF,TGTGCCAGCAGCGCCCTAGTTAGCAATGAGCAGTTCTTC
NA,TRBV5-6,TRBJ2-1,TRBD1,CASSLGGQAEQFF,TGTGCCAGCAGCTTAGGTGGACAGGCCGAGCAGTTCTTC
NA,TRBV7-3,TRBJ2-5,NA,CASSLSTGTGRETQYF,TGTGCCAGCAGCTTAAGTACAGGGACGGGGCGGGAGACCCAGTACTTC
NA,TRBV4-3,TRBJ1-1,TRBD1,CASSQGGTGGTEAFF,TGCGCCAGCAGCCAGGGTGGGACAGGCGGTACGGAAGCTTTCTTT
NA,TRBV6-2/TRBV6-3,TRBJ1-1,NA,CASSYPGRGEKTEAFF,TGTGCCAGCAGTTACCCGGGAAGGGGTGAGAAGACTGAAGCTTTCTTT
once,TRBV18,TRBJ2-7,TRBD1,CASSPRQGAYEQYF,TGTGCCAGCTCACCTCGACAGGGGGCCTACGAGCAGTACTTC
NA,TRBV30,TRBJ1-1,NA,CAWSPGITEAFF,TGTGCCTGGAGTCCGGGGATAACTGAAGCTTTCTTT
NA,TRBV2,TRBJ2-7,NA,CASSENRGPRYEQYF,TGTGCCAGCAGTGAAAATCGGGGGCCCCGCTACGAGCAGTACTTC
NA,TRBV4-1,TRBJ1-2,TRBD1,CASSPGDGTGYGYTF,TGCGCCAGCAGCCCCGGGGACGGGACAGGCTATGGCTACACCTTC
NA,TRBV6-2/TRBV6-3,TRBJ2-7,TRBD2,CASSRPGLAYEQYF,TGTGCCAGCAGCCGCCCGGGACTAGCCTACGAGCAGTACTTC
NA,TRBV30,TRBJ1-1,NA,CAWSVLAGRNTEAFF,TGTGCCTGGAGTGTACTAGCAGGGAGGAACACTGAAGCTTTCTTT
NA,TRBV6-6,TRBJ2-7,NA,CASSSPGPAYEQYF,TGTGCCAGCAGTTCACCGGGTCCAGCCTACGAGCAGTACTTC
NA,TRBV18,TRBJ2-5,NA,CASSPQSTETQYF,TGTGCCAGCTCACCTCAATCTACGGAGACCCAGTACTTC
NA,TRBV6-2/TRBV6-3,TRBJ2-3,NA,CASSYGIADTDTQYF,TGTGCCAGCAGTTACGGTATAGCGGACACAGATACGCAGTATTTT
NA,TRBV19,TRBJ2-1,NA,CASKADEYYNEQFF,TGTGCCAGTAAGGCCGACGAATATTACAATGAGCAGTTCTTC
NA,TRBV13,TRBJ1-5,NA,CASSLPNQPQHF,TGTGCCAGCAGCTTACCTAATCAGCCCCAGCATTTT
few,TRBV7-8,TRBJ2-7,TRBD1,CASRSYVGQDYEQYF,TGTGCCAGCAGATCTTATGTAGGACAGGACTACGAGCAGTACTTC
few,TRBV5-4,TRBJ2-2,NA,CASRGWGRNTGELFF,TGTGCCAGCAGGGGATGGGGCCGGAACACCGGGGAGCTGTTTTTT
once,TRBV7-9,TRBJ2-5,NA,CASSPDSFLQETQYF,TGTGCCAGCAGCCCCGACAGTTTCCTACAAGAGACCCAGTACTTC
NA,TRBV28,TRBJ2-7,NA,CASSFRDVTYEQYF,TGTGCCAGCAGTTTTCGGGACGTTACCTACGAGCAGTACTTC
NA,TRBV3-1/TRBV3-2,TRBJ2-1,NA,CATSGSPAEQFF,TGTGCCACCTCCGGGTCACCCGCCGAGCAGTTCTTC
NA,TRBV3-1/TRBV3-2,TRBJ2-2,NA,CASSQDFRGANTGELFF,TGTGCCAGCAGCCAAGATTTCAGGGGGGCGAACACCGGGGAGCTGTTTTTT
NA,TRBV27,TRBJ1-5,NA,CASSSLLVQGGNQPQHF,TGTGCCAGCAGTTCTTTGTTAGTTCAGGGTGGCAATCAGCCCCAGCATTTT